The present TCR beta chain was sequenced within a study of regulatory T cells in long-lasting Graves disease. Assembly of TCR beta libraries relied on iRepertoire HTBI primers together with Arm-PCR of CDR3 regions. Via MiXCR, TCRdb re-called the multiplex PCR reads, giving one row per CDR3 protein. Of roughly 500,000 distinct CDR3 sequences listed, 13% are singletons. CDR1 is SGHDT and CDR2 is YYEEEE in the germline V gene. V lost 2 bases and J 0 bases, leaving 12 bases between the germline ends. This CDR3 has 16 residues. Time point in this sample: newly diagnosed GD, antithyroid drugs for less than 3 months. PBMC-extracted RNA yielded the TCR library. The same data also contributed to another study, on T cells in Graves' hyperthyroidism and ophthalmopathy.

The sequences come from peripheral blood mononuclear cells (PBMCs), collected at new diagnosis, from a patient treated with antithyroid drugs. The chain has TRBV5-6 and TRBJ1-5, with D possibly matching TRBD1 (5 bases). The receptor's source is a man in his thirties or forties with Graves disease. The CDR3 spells CASSFGTPNSNQPQHF. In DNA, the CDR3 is TGTGCCAGCAGCTTTGGGACTCCCAATAGCAATCAGCCCCAGCATTTT.